The entry that follows covers one T cell receptor beta chain sequence. Its specificity is unknown. This sample is drawn from a study of chemoradiotherapy in HPV16-positive cancers. Whole-study context: Candidate HPV-specific clones and shared TCR motifs came from two HPV16-positive patients. General observations from the study: HPV-specific T cells were functionally defined from only two HPV16-positive patients. Candidate HPV-specific clones and E7-related TCR motifs grew in tumor during treatment.

The germline V gene has CDR1 SGHTA and CDR2 FQGNSA. J gave up 1 base and V 8 bases, and 3 bases lay outside the gene matches. The CDR3 has 14 residues. Samples were taken several times over chemoradiotherapy. Assay used: immunoSEQ multiplex PCR; TCRdb lists only in-frame clones, some missing. Of about 35,000 clones listed, 92% are singletons. This receptor was taken from a human donor with HPV-associated anogenital cancer. The sequenced sample was blood, obtained from a patient who underwent chemoradiotherapy. V usage is TRBV7-2 and J usage is TRBJ1-4; 8 nucleotides align to TRBD1. The CDR3 bases are TGTGCCAGCGGAGACAGGGGAACTAATGAAAAACTGTTTTTT. Translating gives CASGDRGTNEKLFF.